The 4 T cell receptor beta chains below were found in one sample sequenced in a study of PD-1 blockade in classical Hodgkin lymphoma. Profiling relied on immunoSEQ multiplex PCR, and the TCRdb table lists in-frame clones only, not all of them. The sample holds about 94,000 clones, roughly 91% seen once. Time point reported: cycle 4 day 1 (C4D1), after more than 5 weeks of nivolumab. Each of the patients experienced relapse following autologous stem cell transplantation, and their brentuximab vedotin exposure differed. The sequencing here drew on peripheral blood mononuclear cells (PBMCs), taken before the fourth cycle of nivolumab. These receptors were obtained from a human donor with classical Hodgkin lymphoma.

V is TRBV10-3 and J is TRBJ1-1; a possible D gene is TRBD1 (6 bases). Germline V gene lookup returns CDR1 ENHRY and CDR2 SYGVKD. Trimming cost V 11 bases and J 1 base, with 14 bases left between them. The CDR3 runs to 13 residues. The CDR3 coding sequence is TGTGCCTCAAGTAGGACAGAGAACACTGAAGCTTTCTTT. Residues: CASSRTENTEAFF.

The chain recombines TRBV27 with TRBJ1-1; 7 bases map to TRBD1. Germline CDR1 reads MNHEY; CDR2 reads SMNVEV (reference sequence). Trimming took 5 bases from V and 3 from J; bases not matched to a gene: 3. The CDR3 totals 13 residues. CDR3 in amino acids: CASSPGTDTEAFF. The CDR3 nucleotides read TGTGCCAGCAGTCCAGGGACAGACACTGAAGCTTTCTTT.

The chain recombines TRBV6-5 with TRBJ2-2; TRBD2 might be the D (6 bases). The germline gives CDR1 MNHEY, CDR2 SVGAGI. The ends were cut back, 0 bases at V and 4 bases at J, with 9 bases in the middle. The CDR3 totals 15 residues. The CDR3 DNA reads TGTGCCAGCAGTTACTCGGAGGGAAGCACCGGGGAGCTGTTTTTT. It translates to CASSYSEGSTGELFF.

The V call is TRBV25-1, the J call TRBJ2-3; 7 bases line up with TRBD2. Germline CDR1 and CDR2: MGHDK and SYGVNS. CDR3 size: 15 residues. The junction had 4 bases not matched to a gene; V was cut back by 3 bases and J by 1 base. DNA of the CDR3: TGTGCCAGCAGTGATGCGGGGAGGGGCACAGATACGCAGTATTTT. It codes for CASSDAGRGTDTQYF.